This T cell receptor beta chain came from a study of high-grade serous ovarian cancer treatment subgroups. Overall study context: On average, 14,192 reads and several thousand unique TCR beta rearrangements were obtained per sample.

Tumor samples were taken before definitive surgery or chemotherapy. This clone appeared a few times. V was shortened by 8 bases and J by 1 base, with 9 bases between the two germline ends. This CDR3 contains 12 residues. Germline V gene data show CDR1 as SGHRS and CDR2 as YFSETQ. Profiling relied on immunoSEQ multiplex PCR, and the TCRdb table lists in-frame clones only, not all of them. The data contain thousands of clones, more than 75% of them singletons. The chain employs TRBV5-1 and TRBJ1-1; tentative D call: TRBD1 (5 bases). The receptor was isolated from a human donor with high-grade serous ovarian cancer. The source material was tumor tissue. CDR3 sequence: CASGGSNTEAFF. The CDR3 region has the DNA TGCGCCAGTGGGGGGTCGAACACTGAAGCTTTCTTT.